One sample yielded the 20 T cell receptor beta chains listed below, sequenced in a study of T-cell memory formation after mild COVID-19. TCRdb reprocessed the 5' RACE reads via MiXCR and lists one record per CDR3 protein. The data show around 310,000 distinct CDR3 sequences, more than 15% seen once. The sequencing sample was made of PBMCs or a T cell subset sorted from them (not recorded which). These TCRs come from a man aged 18 to 29 who had mild COVID-19 (a few samples of this study predate the infection). Cell type and time point are not known.

This clonotype was seen a few times. The genes are TRBV5-1 and TRBJ2-3, with D perhaps matching TRBD1 (6 bases). This CDR3 contains 16 residues. Per the germline V gene, CDR1 is SGHRS and CDR2 is YFSETQ. The V end was cut by 1 base, the J end by 2 bases, with 14 bases between. For the CDR3, the DNA is TGCGCCAGCAGCTTGACGCGACAGGAACACACAGATACGCAGTATTTT. Amino acid sequence: CASSLTRQEHTDTQYF. The full variable domain, rest sourced from reference TRBV5-1 and TRBJ2-3, is KAGVTQTPRYLIKTRGQQVTLSCSPISGHRSVSWYQQTPGQGLQFLFEYFSETQRNKGNFPGRFSGRQFSNSRSEMNVSTLELGDSALYLCASSLTRQEHTDTQYFGPGTRLTVL.

This clonotype occurred a few times. V gene TRBV5-1 combines with J gene TRBJ2-1; 10 positions match TRBD2. Losses at the gene ends were 2 bases for V and 5 bases for J; bases not matched to a gene: 4. This CDR3 is built from 15 residues. Germline-derived CDR1 and CDR2 are SGHRS and YFSETQ. The CDR3 spells CASSLLAGNHNEQFF. In DNA, the CDR3 is TGCGCCAGCAGCTTACTAGCGGGGAACCACAATGAGCAGTTCTTC.

A few counts support this clonotype. The chain employs TRBV5-1 and TRBJ2-2; 9 nucleotides agree with TRBD1. The CDR3 consists of 14 residues. Trimming took 2 bases from V and 5 from J; bases not matched to a gene: 1. Germline CDR1 reads SGHRS; CDR2 reads YFSETQ. The CDR3 nucleotides read TGCGCCAGCAGCTTCGGACAGGGGACCGGGGAGCTGTTTTTT. It specifies CASSFGQGTGELFF.

This clonotype was counted between two and nine times. V is TRBV5-5 and J is TRBJ2-7, with D possibly TRBD1 on 6 matching bases. CDR1 and CDR2 from the germline V gene are SGHKS and YYEKEE (reference sequence). The CDR3 is 16 residues long. Trimming left V 4 bases short and J 4 bases short, with 21 bases between. CDR3 sequence (DNA): TGTGCCAGCAGCCAAGGCCGACAGGAGATCTTTTACGAGCAGTACTTC. This encodes CASSQGRQEIFYEQYF.

The chain employs TRBV12-3 or TRBV12-4 and TRBJ2-3; 7 bases are a match to TRBD1. The CDR3 sequence is 14 residues long. Trimming cost V 5 bases and J 6 bases; bases outside gene matches: 8. The CDR3, as DNA: TGTGCCAGCAGTCCGGGACAGAGAACCGATACGCAGTATTTT. Its protein is CASSPGQRTDTQYF.

This clonotype has at least ten counts. The V call is TRBV27, the J call TRBJ2-1; perhaps D is TRBD1 or TRBD2 (6 bases each). This CDR3 comprises 14 residues. Germline values: CDR1 MNHEY, CDR2 SMNVEV (reference sequence). The V gene lost 6 bases and the J gene lost 7 bases, with 16 bases spanning the gap. The CDR3 region has the DNA TGTGCCAGCAGGACCGGGGGCAGAGGGAATGAGCAGTTCTTC. Encoded protein: CASRTGGRGNEQFF.

CDR3 in DNA: TGTGCCAGCAGCTTAGTCTCTTTACCGCTGAACACTGAAGCTTTCTTT. This gives the protein CASSLVSLPLNTEAFF. The chain combines TRBV7-9 with TRBJ1-1, with no clear D. Trimming removed 1 base at V and 0 bases at J, with 12 bases between. The germline CDR1 and CDR2 sequences are SEHNR and FQNEAQ (reference sequence). The CDR3 spans 16 residues.

This clonotype was seen only a few times. V is TRBV12-3 or TRBV12-4 and J is TRBJ2-2; TRBD1 aligns across 9 bases. Unmatched junction bases numbered 9, after V lost 5 bases and J lost 5 bases. This CDR3 has 16 residues. The CDR3 DNA is TGTGCCAGCAGTGACCGGGACAGGGTGAGGACCGGGGAGCTGTTTTTT. Translation gives CASSDRDRVRTGELFF.

The chain carries TRBV7-9 and TRBJ1-6; D gene unclear. V gave up 8 bases and J gave up 10 bases, with 12 bases separating them. Germline V gene sequence: CDR1 SEHNR, CDR2 FQNEAQ (reference sequence). CDR3 length: 12 residues. CDR3 nucleotide sequence: TGTGCCAGCCCCATCGGGCGATCACCCCTCCACTTT. Amino acid sequence: CASPIGRSPLHF.

J is TRBJ1-6 and V is TRBV5-1; unclear D gene. Germline V gene sequence: CDR1 SGHRS, CDR2 YFSETQ. V lost 4 bases and J 8 bases, leaving 10 bases between the germline ends. The CDR3 extends over 13 amino acids. This CDR3 reads CASSTGPDSPLHF. In DNA, the CDR3 is TGCGCCAGCAGCACCGGTCCCGATTCACCCCTCCACTTT.

J is TRBJ1-2 and V is TRBV12-3 or TRBV12-4, with 9 positions matching TRBD1. With 5 bases clipped from V and 4 bases from J, the junction kept 11 bases outside the gene matches. There are 16 residues in the CDR3. The CDR3 reads CASSPWDREGSYGYTF. The CDR3 region has the DNA TGTGCCAGCAGTCCCTGGGACAGGGAAGGATCCTATGGCTACACCTTC.

This clonotype occurred a few times. Written as DNA, the CDR3 is TGTGCCAGCGGAATTAGCGGGGGGGCCTACAATGAGCAGTTCTTC. Its translation: CASGISGGAYNEQFF. V and J are TRBV6-2 or TRBV6-3 and TRBJ2-1; 11 bases align to TRBD2. The CDR3 has 15 residues. J was trimmed by 2 bases and V by 8 bases; bases with no gene match: 5. The germline gives CDR1 MNHEY, CDR2 SVGEGT.

DNA for the CDR3: TGTGCCAGTAGTCCCTCAGCGGGGTCCTACAATGAGCAGTTCTTC. Its translation is CASSPSAGSYNEQFF. The genes are TRBV19 and TRBJ2-1; 7 nucleotides match TRBD2. Losses at the gene ends were 5 bases for V and 1 base for J; bases not matched to a gene: 5. Germline V gene sequence: CDR1 LNHDA, CDR2 SQIVND (reference sequence). This CDR3 has 15 residues. Full variable domain (missing parts from reference TRBV19 and TRBJ2-1): DGGITQSPKYLFRKEGQNVTLSCEQNLNHDAMYWYRQDPGQGLRLIYYSQIVNDFQKGDIAEGYSVSREKKESFPLTVTSAQKNPTAFYLCASSPSAGSYNEQFFGPGTRLTVL.

This clonotype turned up a few times. The chain links TRBV11-2 to TRBJ2-3; 7 bases are shared with TRBD1. The trim removed 6 bases at V and 7 bases at J, leaving 16 bases unmatched. The CDR3 consists of 16 residues. Germline-derived CDR1 and CDR2 are SGHAT and FQNNGV. This chain's CDR3 is CASRYLGGPKGNTQYF. The CDR3 DNA follows: TGTGCCAGCAGGTACTTAGGGGGCCCGAAGGGGAATACGCAGTATTTT.

The table lists this clonotype with a few counts. The chain is built from TRBV2 and TRBJ2-7, with unresolved D. The V end lost 3 bases, the J end lost 3 bases, and 6 bases lay between the germline ends. There are 12 residues in the CDR3. Germline assignment: CDR1 SNHLY and CDR2 FYNNEI. The CDR3 sequence: CASSDDGYEQYF. CDR3 nucleotides: TGTGCCAGCAGTGACGACGGCTACGAGCAGTACTTC. The full variable domain, rest sourced from reference TRBV2 and TRBJ2-7, is EPEVTQTPSHQVTQMGQEVILRCVPISNHLYFYWYRQILGQKVEFLVSFYNNEISEKSEIFDDQFSVERPDGSNFTLKIRSTKLEDSAMYFCASSDDGYEQYFGPGTRLTVT.

This clonotype was seen a handful of times. The chain carries TRBV20-1 and TRBJ2-1; a weak D match, TRBD2 (6 bases). Trimming pared 1 base from V and 8 bases from J, leaving 15 bases between. CDR3 size: 14 residues. The germline V gene has CDR1 DFQATT and CDR2 SNEGSKA (reference sequence). Here the CDR3 DNA reads TGCAGTGCTAGAGGAAGGAGGGTTGGCTATGAGCAGTTCTTC. Protein sequence: CSARGRRVGYEQFF.

The chain uses TRBV20-1 and TRBJ2-1, with 11 nucleotides matching TRBD2. CDR1 is DFQATT and CDR2 is SNEGSKA in the germline V gene (reference sequence). The CDR3 is made up of 20 amino acids. V dropped 0 bases and J dropped 0; count of bases not matched to a gene: 13. The CDR3 DNA follows: TGCAGTGCTAGAGACGCTAGCGGGAGGACCCAGAGCTTCTCCTACAATGAGCAGTTCTTC. Protein: CSARDASGRTQSFSYNEQFF.

This clonotype came up once. The chain links TRBV15 to TRBJ2-5; D possibly corresponds to TRBD2 (5 bases). This CDR3 spans 17 amino acids. Germline V lookup: CDR1 LNHNV, CDR2 YYDKDF (reference sequence). V dropped 6 bases and J dropped 2 bases, with 22 bases sitting between them. This CDR3 is CATRSLGGGSSQETQYF. The CDR3 coding sequence is TGTGCCACCAGGAGTCTCGGAGGAGGTTCAAGTCAAGAGACCCAGTACTTC.

The chain uses TRBV4-2 and TRBJ2-5, with D possibly being TRBD1 or TRBD2 (5 bases each). Germline V gene sequence: CDR1 LGHNA, CDR2 YNFKEQ. The CDR3 runs to 14 residues. V was cut by 4 bases and J by 7 bases, with 16 bases left in between. CDR3 region: CASSPTGAPWTQYF. The CDR3 bases are TGTGCCAGCAGCCCCACCGGGGCCCCATGGACCCAGTACTTC.

This clonotype has only a few counts. CDR3 coding DNA: TGCAGTGCTAGCCGTGGGGTCCGCCAGCATGAGCAGTTCTTC. Amino acid sequence: CSASRGVRQHEQFF. This rearrangement joins TRBV20-1 to TRBJ2-1; D unclear. Germline V gene data show CDR1 as DFQATT and CDR2 as SNEGSKA (reference sequence). The CDR3 extends over 14 amino acids. Trimming left V 3 bases short and J 8 bases short, with 17 bases between.